Listed below are T cell receptor beta chains from one sample, sequenced in a study of blood T cells in healthy people across ages. TCRdb re-called the 5' RACE reads through MiXCR, storing one row per CDR3 protein. In the table there are about 730,000 distinct CDR3 sequences, roughly 47% of which are singletons. Sequencing was done on a sample of blood. These TCRs come from a woman aged 55 to 70 in good health. Both conserved end residues are part of each CDR3. Each record gives: J gene, V gene, clone size, D gene, CDR3 protein, CDR3 DNA. The D gene is left open where the match is weak. The listing skips clone size in some rows; elsewhere it reads once, few, many or a size class.

j_call: TRBJ2-7; v_call: TRBV11-2; clone_size: few; d_call: NA; cdr3_aa: CASSQGTTIYEQYF; cdr3_nt: TGTGCCAGCAGCCAAGGGACAACCATATACGAGCAGTACTTC
j_call: TRBJ2-3; v_call: TRBV5-1; clone_size: few; d_call: NA; cdr3_aa: CASSKGLSGTDTQYF; cdr3_nt: TGCGCCAGCAGCAAAGGGCTCTCGGGCACAGATACGCAGTATTTT
j_call: TRBJ1-2; v_call: TRBV9; clone_size: NA; d_call: TRBD1; cdr3_aa: CASSANRGGYTF; cdr3_nt: TGTGCCAGCAGCGCGAACAGGGGCGGCTACACCTTC
j_call: TRBJ2-1; v_call: TRBV7-2; clone_size: few; d_call: TRBD2; cdr3_aa: CASSPWGGSGGEQFF; cdr3_nt: TGTGCCAGCAGCCCATGGGGGGGGTCGGGGGGTGAGCAGTTCTTC
j_call: TRBJ1-1; v_call: TRBV3-1; clone_size: few; d_call: TRBD1; cdr3_aa: CASSHGQGLGTEAFF; cdr3_nt: TGTGCCAGCAGCCACGGACAGGGATTGGGGACTGAAGCTTTCTTT
j_call: TRBJ2-3; v_call: TRBV30; clone_size: NA; d_call: NA; cdr3_aa: CAWSVPLASTDTQYF; cdr3_nt: TGTGCCTGGAGTGTACCATTAGCGAGCACAGATACGCAGTATTTT
j_call: TRBJ2-1; v_call: TRBV6-2/TRBV6-3; clone_size: NA; d_call: NA; cdr3_aa: CASSYSIPGPKQFF; cdr3_nt: TGTGCCAGCAGTTACTCGATTCCGGGGCCGAAGCAGTTCTTC
j_call: TRBJ1-1; v_call: TRBV7-2; clone_size: NA; d_call: NA; cdr3_aa: CASSLEGHRISFSEAFF; cdr3_nt: TGTGCCAGCAGCTTAGAGGGGCACCGAATCTCTTTCTCTGAAGCTTTCTTT
j_call: TRBJ2-7; v_call: TRBV5-1; clone_size: few; d_call: TRBD2; cdr3_aa: CASSLAGAEYNEQYF; cdr3_nt: TGCGCCAGCAGCTTAGCGGGAGCCGAGTACAATGAGCAGTACTTC
j_call: TRBJ1-2; v_call: TRBV25-1; clone_size: NA; d_call: NA; cdr3_aa: CASSPKGTQTAYGYTF; cdr3_nt: TGTGCCAGCAGTCCAAAAGGGACCCAGACAGCCTATGGCTACACCTTC
j_call: TRBJ2-7; v_call: TRBV12-3/TRBV12-4; clone_size: NA; d_call: TRBD2; cdr3_aa: CASSLEAGVNEQYF; cdr3_nt: TGTGCCAGCAGTTTAGAGGCGGGAGTCAATGAGCAGTACTTC
j_call: TRBJ2-1; v_call: TRBV6-1; clone_size: NA; d_call: TRBD2; cdr3_aa: CASSRKREGSEQFF; cdr3_nt: TGTGCCAGCAGTAGAAAGCGGGAGGGAAGTGAGCAGTTCTTC
j_call: TRBJ2-4; v_call: TRBV6-2/TRBV6-3; clone_size: many; d_call: TRBD2; cdr3_aa: CASSYSSGSLAKNIQYF; cdr3_nt: TGTGCCAGCAGTTATTCTAGCGGGAGCTTAGCCAAAAACATTCAGTACTTC
j_call: TRBJ1-2; v_call: TRBV29-1; clone_size: NA; d_call: TRBD1; cdr3_aa: CSVEINRGDGYGYTF; cdr3_nt: TGCAGCGTTGAGATAAACAGGGGCGACGGCTATGGCTACACCTTC
j_call: TRBJ2-1; v_call: TRBV6-2/TRBV6-3; clone_size: few; d_call: NA; cdr3_aa: CASGISEEQFF; cdr3_nt: TGTGCCAGCGGGATATCGGAGGAGCAGTTCTTC
j_call: TRBJ2-3; v_call: TRBV5-6; clone_size: NA; d_call: NA; cdr3_aa: CASSPRGGGTDTQYF; cdr3_nt: TGTGCCAGCAGCCCCAGGGGTGGGGGCACAGATACGCAGTATTTT
j_call: TRBJ2-1; v_call: TRBV24-1; clone_size: NA; d_call: TRBD1; cdr3_aa: CATSDLRDRDNEQFF; cdr3_nt: TGTGCCACCAGTGATTTGCGAGACAGGGACAATGAGCAGTTCTTC
j_call: TRBJ2-5; v_call: TRBV7-3; clone_size: few; d_call: NA; cdr3_aa: CARGSYETQYF; cdr3_nt: TGTGCCAGGGGGTCTTATGAGACCCAGTACTTC
j_call: TRBJ2-7; v_call: TRBV5-4; clone_size: NA; d_call: TRBD2; cdr3_aa: CASSSTSDYEQYF; cdr3_nt: TGTGCCAGCAGCTCCACTAGCGACTACGAGCAGTACTTC
j_call: TRBJ1-2; v_call: TRBV6-5; clone_size: few; d_call: NA; cdr3_aa: CASSYGTRDANYGYTF; cdr3_nt: TGTGCCAGCAGTTACGGGACAAGAGACGCTAACTATGGCTACACCTTC
j_call: TRBJ2-1; v_call: TRBV20-1; clone_size: NA; d_call: NA; cdr3_aa: CSAPRGGAHNEQFF; cdr3_nt: TGCAGTGCCCCCAGAGGGGGGGCGCACAATGAGCAGTTCTTC
j_call: TRBJ1-6; v_call: TRBV12-3/TRBV12-4; clone_size: few; d_call: TRBD1; cdr3_aa: CASSFGPDRSNSPLHF; cdr3_nt: TGTGCCAGCAGTTTTGGTCCGGACAGGTCAAATTCACCCCTCCACTTT
j_call: TRBJ2-2; v_call: TRBV9; clone_size: few; d_call: TRBD1; cdr3_aa: CASSLPPGTANTGELFF; cdr3_nt: TGTGCCAGCAGCTTACCCCCTGGGACAGCGAACACCGGGGAGCTGTTTTTT
j_call: TRBJ2-1; v_call: TRBV27; clone_size: NA; d_call: NA; cdr3_aa: CASRWGSNEQFF; cdr3_nt: TGTGCCAGCAGATGGGGAAGTAATGAGCAGTTCTTC
j_call: TRBJ2-7; v_call: TRBV28; clone_size: NA; d_call: TRBD1; cdr3_aa: CASSPLRDRVSDEQYF; cdr3_nt: TGTGCCAGCAGTCCACTGAGGGACAGGGTATCTGACGAGCAGTACTTC
j_call: TRBJ2-5; v_call: TRBV29-1; clone_size: NA; d_call: TRBD2; cdr3_aa: CSVRWLAGGQETQYF; cdr3_nt: TGCAGCGTTAGATGGCTAGCGGGGGGACAAGAGACCCAGTACTTC